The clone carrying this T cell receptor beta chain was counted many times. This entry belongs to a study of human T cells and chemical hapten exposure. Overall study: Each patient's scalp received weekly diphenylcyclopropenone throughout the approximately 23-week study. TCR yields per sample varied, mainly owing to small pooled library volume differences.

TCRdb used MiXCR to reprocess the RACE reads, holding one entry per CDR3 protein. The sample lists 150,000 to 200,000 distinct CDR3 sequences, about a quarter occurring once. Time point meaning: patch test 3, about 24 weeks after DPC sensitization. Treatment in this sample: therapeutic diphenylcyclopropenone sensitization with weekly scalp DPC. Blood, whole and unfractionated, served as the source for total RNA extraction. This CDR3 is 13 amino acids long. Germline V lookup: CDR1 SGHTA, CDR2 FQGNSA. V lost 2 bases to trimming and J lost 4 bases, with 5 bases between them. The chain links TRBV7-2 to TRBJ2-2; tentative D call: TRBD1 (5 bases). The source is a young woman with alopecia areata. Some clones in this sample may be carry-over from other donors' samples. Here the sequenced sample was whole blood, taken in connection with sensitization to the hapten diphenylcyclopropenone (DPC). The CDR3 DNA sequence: TGTGCCAGCAGCTTACAGGGCACCGGGGAGCTGTTTTTT. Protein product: CASSLQGTGELFF.